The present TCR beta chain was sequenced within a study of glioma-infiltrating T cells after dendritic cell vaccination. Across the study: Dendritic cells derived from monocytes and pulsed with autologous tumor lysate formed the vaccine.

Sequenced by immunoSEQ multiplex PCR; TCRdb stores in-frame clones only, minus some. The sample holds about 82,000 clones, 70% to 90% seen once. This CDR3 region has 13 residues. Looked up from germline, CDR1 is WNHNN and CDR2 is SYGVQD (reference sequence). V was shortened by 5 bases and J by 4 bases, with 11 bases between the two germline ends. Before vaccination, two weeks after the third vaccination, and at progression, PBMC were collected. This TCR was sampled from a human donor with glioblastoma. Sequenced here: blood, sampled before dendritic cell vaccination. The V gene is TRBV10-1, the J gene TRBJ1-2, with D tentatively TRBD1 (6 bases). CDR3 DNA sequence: TGCGCCAGCAGTTTGGTCAGGGGCTATGGCTACACCTTC. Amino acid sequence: CASSLVRGYGYTF.